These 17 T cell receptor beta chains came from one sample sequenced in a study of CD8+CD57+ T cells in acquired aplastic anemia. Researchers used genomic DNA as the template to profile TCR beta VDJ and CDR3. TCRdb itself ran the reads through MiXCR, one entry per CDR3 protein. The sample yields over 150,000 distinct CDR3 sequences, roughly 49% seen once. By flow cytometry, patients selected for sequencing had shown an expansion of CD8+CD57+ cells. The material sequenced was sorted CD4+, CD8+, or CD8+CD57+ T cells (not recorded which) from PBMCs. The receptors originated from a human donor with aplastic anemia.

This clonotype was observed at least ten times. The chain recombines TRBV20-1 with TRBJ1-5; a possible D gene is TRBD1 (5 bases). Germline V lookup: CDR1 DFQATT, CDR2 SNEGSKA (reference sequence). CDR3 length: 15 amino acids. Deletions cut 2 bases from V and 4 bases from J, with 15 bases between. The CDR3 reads CSARILGDGNQPQHF. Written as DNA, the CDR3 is TGCAGTGCTAGAATCTTGGGGGATGGTAATCAGCCCCAGCATTTT.

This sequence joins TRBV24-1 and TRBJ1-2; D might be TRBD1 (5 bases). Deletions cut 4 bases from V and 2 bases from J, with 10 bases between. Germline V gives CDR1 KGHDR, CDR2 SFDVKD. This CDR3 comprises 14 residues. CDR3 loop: CATSEVDKNYGYTF. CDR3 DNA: TGTGCCACCAGTGAGGTGGACAAGAACTATGGCTACACCTTC.

CDR3 DNA sequence: TGTGCCAGCAGCCGAGGGGTGGGGGGTTCTGGAAACACCATATATTTT. This translates into CASSRGVGGSGNTIYF. The J gene is TRBJ1-3, the V gene TRBV3-1, with D tentatively TRBD1 (5 bases). CDR3 length equals 16 residues. CDR1 and CDR2 (germline): LGHDT, YNNKEL (reference sequence). Trimming pared 4 bases from V and 1 base from J, leaving 14 bases between.

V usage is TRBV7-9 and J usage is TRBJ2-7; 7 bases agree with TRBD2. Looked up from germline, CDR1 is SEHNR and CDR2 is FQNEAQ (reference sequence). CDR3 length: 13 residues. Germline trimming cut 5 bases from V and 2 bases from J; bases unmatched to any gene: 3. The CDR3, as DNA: TGTGCCAGCAGCCCCCGGGAGGCCTACGAGCAGTACTTC. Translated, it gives CASSPREAYEQYF.

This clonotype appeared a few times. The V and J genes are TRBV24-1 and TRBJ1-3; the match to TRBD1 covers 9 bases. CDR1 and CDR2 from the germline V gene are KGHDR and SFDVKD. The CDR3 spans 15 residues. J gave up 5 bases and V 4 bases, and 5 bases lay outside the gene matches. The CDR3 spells CATSDGTGSRNTIYF. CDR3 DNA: TGTGCCACCAGTGACGGGACAGGGTCTCGAAACACCATATATTTT.

The CDR3 loop is CSGSRGGNTEAFF. For the CDR3, the DNA is TGCAGCGGATCGCGGGGAGGGAACACTGAAGCTTTCTTT. The chain has TRBV29-1 and TRBJ1-1; D gene unclear. V dropped 7 bases and J dropped 1 base, with 13 bases sitting between them. Germline CDR1 and CDR2: SQVTM and ANQGSEA. This CDR3 comprises 13 residues.

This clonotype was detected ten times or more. The CDR3 reads CSGRDSYEQYF. The CDR3 coding sequence is TGCAGTGGAAGGGACTCCTACGAGCAGTACTTC. The chain joins TRBV20-1 to TRBJ2-7; D unresolved. V was trimmed by 7 bases and J by 0 bases, leaving 7 bases between them. Germline V gene sequence: CDR1 DFQATT, CDR2 SNEGSKA (reference sequence). This CDR3 is 11 amino acids long.

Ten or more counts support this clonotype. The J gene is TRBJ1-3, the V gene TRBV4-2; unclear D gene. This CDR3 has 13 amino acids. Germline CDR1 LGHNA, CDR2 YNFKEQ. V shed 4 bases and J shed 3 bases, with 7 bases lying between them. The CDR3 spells CASSPRLGNTIYF. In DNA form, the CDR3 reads TGTGCCAGCAGCCCCCGACTTGGAAACACCATATATTTT.

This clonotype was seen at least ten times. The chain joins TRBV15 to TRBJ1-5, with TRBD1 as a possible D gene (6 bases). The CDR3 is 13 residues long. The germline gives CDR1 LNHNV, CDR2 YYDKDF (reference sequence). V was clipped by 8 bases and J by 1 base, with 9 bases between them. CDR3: CATQDRSNQPQHF. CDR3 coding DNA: TGTGCCACCCAAGACAGGAGCAATCAGCCCCAGCATTTT.

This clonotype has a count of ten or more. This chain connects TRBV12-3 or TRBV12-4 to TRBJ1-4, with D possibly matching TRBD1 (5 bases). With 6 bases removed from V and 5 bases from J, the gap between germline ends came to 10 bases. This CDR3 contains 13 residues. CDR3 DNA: TGTGCCAGCAGCCGGGACGGAAATGAAAAACTGTTTTTT. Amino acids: CASSRDGNEKLFF.

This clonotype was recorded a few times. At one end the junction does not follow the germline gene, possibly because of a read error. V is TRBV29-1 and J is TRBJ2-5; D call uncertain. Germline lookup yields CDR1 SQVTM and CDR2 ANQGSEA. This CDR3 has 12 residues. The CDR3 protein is CSTEVYQETRYF. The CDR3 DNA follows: TGCAGCACCGAGGTGTACCAAGAGACCCGGTACTTC.

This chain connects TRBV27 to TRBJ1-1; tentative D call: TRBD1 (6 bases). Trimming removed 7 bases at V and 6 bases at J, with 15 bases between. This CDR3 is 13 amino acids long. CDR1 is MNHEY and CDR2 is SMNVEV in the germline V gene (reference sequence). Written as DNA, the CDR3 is TGTGCCAGCACGGGGCAGGGGCACGCTGAAGCTTTCTTT. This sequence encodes CASTGQGHAEAFF.

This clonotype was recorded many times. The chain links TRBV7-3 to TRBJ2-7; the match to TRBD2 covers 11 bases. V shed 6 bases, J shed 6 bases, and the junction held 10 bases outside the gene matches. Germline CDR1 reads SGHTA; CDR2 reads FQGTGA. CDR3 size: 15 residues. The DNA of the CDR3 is TGTGCCAGCAGGGACGGGACTAGCGGACCGTTCGAGCAGTACTTC. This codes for CASRDGTSGPFEQYF.

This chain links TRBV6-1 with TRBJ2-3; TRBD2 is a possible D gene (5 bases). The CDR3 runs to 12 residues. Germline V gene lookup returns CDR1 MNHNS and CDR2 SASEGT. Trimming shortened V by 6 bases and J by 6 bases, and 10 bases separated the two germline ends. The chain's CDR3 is CASRRVGDTQYF. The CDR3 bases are TGTGCCAGCAGGAGGGTTGGGGATACGCAGTATTTT.

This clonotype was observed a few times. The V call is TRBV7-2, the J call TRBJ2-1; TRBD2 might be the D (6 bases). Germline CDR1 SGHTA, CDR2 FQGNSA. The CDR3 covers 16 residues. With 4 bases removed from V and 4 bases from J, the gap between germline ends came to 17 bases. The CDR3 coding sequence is TGTGCCAGCAGCTGGGGCGGGGCTTCCGAATACAATGAGCAGTTCTTC. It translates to CASSWGGASEYNEQFF.

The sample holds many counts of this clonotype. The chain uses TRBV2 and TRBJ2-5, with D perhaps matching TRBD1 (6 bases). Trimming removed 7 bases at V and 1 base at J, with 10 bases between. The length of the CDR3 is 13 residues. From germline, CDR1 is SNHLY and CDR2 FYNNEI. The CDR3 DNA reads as TGTGCCAGCACTACAGGGATCCAAGAGACCCAGTACTTC. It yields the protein CASTTGIQETQYF.

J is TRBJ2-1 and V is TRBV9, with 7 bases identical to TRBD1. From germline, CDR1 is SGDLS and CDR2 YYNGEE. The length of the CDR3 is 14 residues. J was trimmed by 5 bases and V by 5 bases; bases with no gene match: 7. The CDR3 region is CASSPRGLNNEQFF. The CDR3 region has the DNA TGTGCCAGCAGTCCCAGGGGGTTGAACAATGAGCAGTTCTTC. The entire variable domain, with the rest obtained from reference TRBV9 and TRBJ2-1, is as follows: DSGVTQTPKHLITATGQRVTLRCSPRSGDLSVYWYQQSLDQGLQFLIQYYNGEERAKGNILERFSAQQFPDLHSELNLSSLELGDSALYFCASSPRGLNNEQFFGPGTRLTVL.